Listed below are T cell receptor beta chains from one sample, sequenced in a study of cytomegalovirus exposure and HLA in healthy donors. Profiling relied on immunoSEQ multiplex PCR, and the TCRdb table lists in-frame clones only, not all of them. This table has about 100,000 clones, 65% to 85% appearing once. Sequencing was performed on PBMCs. Receptor source: a man younger than 40 in good health and CMV-seronegative. CDR3s include the opening cysteine and the closing phenylalanine or tryptophan. The D gene is left open where the match is weak. Clone sizes are given selectively: once, few, many, or a class where the clone is expanded.

d_gene,j_gene,v_gene,abundance,CDR3aa,CDR3nt
TRBD1,TRBJ2-7,TRBV29-1,.,CSDAGQAYSYEQYF,TGCAGCGACGCGGGACAGGCTTACTCCTACGAGCAGTACTTC
.,TRBJ1-1,TRBV19,few,CASSHRVTEAFF,TGTGCCAGTAGCCACAGAGTGACTGAAGCTTTCTTT
.,TRBJ2-1,TRBV27,.,CASSPRTNNEQFF,TGTGCCAGCAGTCCTCGGACTAACAATGAGCAGTTCTTC
.,TRBJ2-3,TRBV2,.,CASSGQAADTQYF,TGTGCCAGCAGTGGGCAGGCCGCAGATACGCAGTATTTT
TRBD1,TRBJ1-5,TRBV9,.,CASSRQGGNQPQHF,TGTGCCAGCAGCCGACAGGGTGGTAATCAGCCCCAGCATTTT
.,TRBJ2-3,TRBV5-1,.,CASSHSTDTQYF,TGCGCCAGCAGCCATAGCACAGATACGCAGTATTTT
.,TRBJ2-7,TRBV20-1,.,CSAFRDSTYF,TGCAGTGCTTTTCGGGACTCGACATACTTC
TRBD2,TRBJ2-1,TRBV28,.,CASSASGRAPYEQFF,TGTGCCAGCAGTGCTAGCGGGAGGGCCCCTTATGAGCAGTTCTTC
.,TRBJ1-1,TRBV11-2,once,CASSYTNTEAFF,TGTGCCAGCAGTTACACGAACACTGAAGCTTTCTTT
.,TRBJ2-7,TRBV6-6,once,CASSYSGGAEQYF,TGTGCCAGCAGTTACTCAGGGGGAGCCGAGCAGTACTTC
.,TRBJ2-7,TRBV28,.,CASSLGSRGREQYF,TGTGCCAGCAGTTTAGGTTCACGGGGTCGCGAGCAGTACTTC
.,TRBJ1-4,TRBV4-1,.,CASSQDRLTTNEKLFF,TGCGCCAGCAGCCAAGACAGGCTTACAACTAATGAAAAACTGTTTTTT
TRBD2,TRBJ2-1,TRBV7-7,.,CASSLALAGGVQFF,TGTGCTAGCAGCTTGGCGCTAGCGGGAGGGGTGCAGTTCTTC
.,TRBJ1-1,TRBV30,.,CAWMGHLNTEAFF,TGTGCCTGGATGGGACATTTGAACACTGAAGCTTTCTTT